This T cell receptor beta chain was captured in a study of blood T cell repertoires in COVID-19. Study at large: From the United States, Italy and Spain came samples of acute and convalescent COVID-19. T cells, B-cell-depleted T cells, or PBMCs provided the cDNA or gDNA that served as material.

The CDR3 sequence is 15 residues long. Germline CDR1 reads LGHDT; CDR2 reads YNNKEL (reference sequence). V trimming: 3 bases; J trimming: 2 bases; junction bases outside the gene matches: 5. TCRdb's copy holds only in-frame clones and misses some; the assay was immunoSEQ multiplex PCR. The sample holds 45,000 to 60,000 clones, 84% seen once. The chain combines TRBV3-1 (or the pseudogene TRBV3-2) with TRBJ2-5; 8 positions match TRBD1. The receptor was derived from a man aged 50-59 years with acute or convalescent COVID-19. What was sequenced was peripheral blood. Written as DNA, the CDR3 is TGTGCCAGCAGCCAGGGCTGGACAGGGCAAGAGACCCAGTACTTC. Translation: CASSQGWTGQETQYF.